This T cell receptor (beta chain) was found in a study of CD8 T cells in ankylosing spondylitis. Only a few counts were recorded for this clonotype. The antigen is undetermined. Study-level results: A CD8+ phenotype characterized the disease-linked clones, which were relatively rare in peripheral blood.

TCRdb analysed the 5' RACE reads with MiXCR anew, one entry per CDR3 protein. The repertoire holds about 180,000 distinct CDR3 sequences, with approximately 9% as singletons. Sequencing used blood, either unsorted or a sorted T cell fraction (not recorded which). The receptor comes from a female donor with ankylosing spondylitis or in good health (not recorded which).

The CDR3 is CASSVGAGGYEQYF. In DNA form, the CDR3 reads TGTGCCAGCAGCGTCGGGGCGGGAGGATACGAGCAGTACTTC. This chain connects TRBV9 to TRBJ2-7; 8 nucleotides agree with TRBD2. CDR3 length: 14 residues. The germline CDR1 and CDR2 sequences are SGDLS and YYNGEE. The trim removed 2 bases at V and 4 bases at J, leaving 5 bases unmatched.